A few counts support the clone carrying this TCR beta chain. Its antigen remains unidentified. The data were taken from a study of T cell responses to AZD1222 COVID-19 vaccine. Trimming cost V 4 bases and J 6 bases; bases outside gene matches: 5. Per germline, CDR1 SGHTA and CDR2 FQGNSA. This CDR3 spans 14 amino acids. Study-level findings and limits: At baseline, just a handful of AZD1222 recipients tested seropositive. Donors were largely white British and mainly female; clonal diversity was possibly underestimated.

Sequencing used immunoSEQ multiplex PCR; TCRdb keeps in-frame clones, though not all of them. The table includes some 75,000 clones, 70% to 90% detected once. The V call is TRBV7-2, the J call TRBJ2-2, with 7 bases fitting TRBD1. The material sequenced was peripheral blood, taken on day 0 of AZD1222 vaccination. The receptor comes from an adult in good health. This CDR3 is CASSSQGVAGELFF. For the CDR3, the DNA is TGTGCCAGCAGCTCCCAGGGGGTTGCCGGGGAGCTGTTTTTT.